A selection of T cell receptor beta chains follows, all from one sample in a study of a mutant IDH1 vaccine in newly diagnosed glioma. Their antigens remain unidentified. Assay used: immunoSEQ multiplex PCR; TCRdb lists only in-frame clones, some missing. Of roughly 62,000 clones listed, about 88% are singletons. This specimen was PBMCs, taken from a glioma patient whose treatment included an IDH1 peptide vaccine. All receptors derive from a woman aged 45-65 years with glioma. Each CDR3 is given without its conserved first and last residue. The order of the fields is J gene, V gene, CDR3 protein.

J gene: TRBJ1-2
V gene: TRBV6-1
CDR3 protein: ASSENGVGDYGYT

J gene: TRBJ2-3
V gene: TRBV9
CDR3 protein: ASSVEGGTGASDTQY

J gene: TRBJ2-7
V gene: TRBV7-9
CDR3 protein: ASSGSRDRVLNQD

J gene: TRBJ1-1
V gene: TRBV25-1
CDR3 protein: ASSEYRGGREAF

J gene: TRBJ1-1
V gene: TRBV11-2
CDR3 protein: ASSLVGSEAF

J gene: TRBJ2-7
V gene: TRBV6-5
CDR3 protein: ASSIIAGSGHEQY

J gene: TRBJ1-2
V gene: TRBV6-5
CDR3 protein: ASTKRLGESGYT

J gene: TRBJ2-1
V gene: TRBV5-1
CDR3 protein: ASSLAVWGLGSYNEQF

J gene: TRBJ1-3
V gene: TRBV5-8
CDR3 protein: ASSLRARGASGNTIY

J gene: TRBJ2-1
V gene: TRBV6-6
CDR3 protein: ATRGRAYNEQF

J gene: TRBJ2-7
V gene: TRBV28
CDR3 protein: ASTDTQYEQY

J gene: TRBJ1-6
V gene: TRBV30
CDR3 protein: AWSPSDSSLH

J gene: TRBJ1-4
V gene: TRBV9
CDR3 protein: ASSAAGSPIEKLF

J gene: TRBJ1-1
V gene: TRBV18
CDR3 protein: ASSPERAEAF